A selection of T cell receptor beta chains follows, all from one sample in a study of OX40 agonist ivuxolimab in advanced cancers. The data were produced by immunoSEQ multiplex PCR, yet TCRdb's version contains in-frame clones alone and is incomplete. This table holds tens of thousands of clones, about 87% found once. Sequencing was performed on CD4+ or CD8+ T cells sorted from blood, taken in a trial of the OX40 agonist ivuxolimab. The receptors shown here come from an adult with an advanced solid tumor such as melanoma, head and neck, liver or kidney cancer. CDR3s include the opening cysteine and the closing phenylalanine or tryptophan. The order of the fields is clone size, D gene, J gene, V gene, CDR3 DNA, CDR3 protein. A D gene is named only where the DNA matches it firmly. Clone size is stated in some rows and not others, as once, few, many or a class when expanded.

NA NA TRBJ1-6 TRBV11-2 TGTGCCAGCAGCTTAGATTCCGGGGATTCACCCCTCCACTTT CASSLDSGDSPLHF
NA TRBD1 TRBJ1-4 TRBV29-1 TGCAGCGTTGAGGGGACAGGGTCGCCAGAAAAACTGTTTTTT CSVEGTGSPEKLFF
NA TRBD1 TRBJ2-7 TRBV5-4 TGTGCCAGCAGCTTGGGAGACAGGGCCGAGCAGTACTTC CASSLGDRAEQYF
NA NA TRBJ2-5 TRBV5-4 TGTGCCAGCAGCTTGGCAGGGGCGAGTGGGGCCCAGTACTTC CASSLAGASGAQYF
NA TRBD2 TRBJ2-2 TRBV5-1 TGCGCCAGCAGCTTGGCAGCAGCGGGAGGGCCCGGCACCGGGGAGCTGTTTTTT CASSLAAAGGPGTGELFF
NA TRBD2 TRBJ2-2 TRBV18 TGTGCCAGCTCACTAGACAGGCCCCTAGCGGGACGGACCGGGGAGCTGTTTTTT CASSLDRPLAGRTGELFF
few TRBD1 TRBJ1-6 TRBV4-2 TGTGCCAGCAGCCAAGTGGGACAGGGGGATAATTCACCCCTCCACTTT CASSQVGQGDNSPLHF
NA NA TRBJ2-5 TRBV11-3 TGTGCCAGCAGCTTTTCCCGACAAGAGACCCAGTACTTC CASSFSRQETQYF
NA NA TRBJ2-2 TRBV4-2 TGTGCCAGCAGCCCCCCCCGCGAGAGCTGGGGCACCGGGGAGCTGTTTTTT CASSPPRESWGTGELFF
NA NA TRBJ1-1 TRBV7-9 TGTGCCAGCAGCTTAGTATTAGGGGGTAACACTGAAGCTTTCTTT CASSLVLGGNTEAFF
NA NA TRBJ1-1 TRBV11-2 TGTGCCAGCAGTTCCGGGCCGAACACTGAAGCTTTCTTT CASSSGPNTEAFF
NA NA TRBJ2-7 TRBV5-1 TGCGCCAGCAGCTTACCCTCCTACGAGCAGTACTTC CASSLPSYEQYF
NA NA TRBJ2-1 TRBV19 TGTGCCAGTAGCCTCAATTCGATCGCCTACAATGAGCAGTTCTTC CASSLNSIAYNEQFF
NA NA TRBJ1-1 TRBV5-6 TGTGCCAGCAGTACCACTAGAGGGGATACTGAAGCTTTCTTT CASSTTRGDTEAFF
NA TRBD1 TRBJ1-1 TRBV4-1 TGCGCCAGCAGCCAGCAAGGGGGCCGCACTGAAGCTTTCTTT CASSQQGGRTEAFF
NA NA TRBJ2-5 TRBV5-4 TGTGCCAGCAGCTTTCTAGGACAAGAGACCCAGTACTTC CASSFLGQETQYF
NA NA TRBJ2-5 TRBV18 TGTGCCAGCTCACCATTGACGATCCAAGAGACCCAGTACTTC CASSPLTIQETQYF
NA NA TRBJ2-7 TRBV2 TGTGCCAGCATGGGGATAGCCTACGAGCAGTACTTC CASMGIAYEQYF
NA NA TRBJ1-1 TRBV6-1 TGTGCCAGCAGTGAATGGAGGGTTCTGACCACTGAAGCTTTCTTT CASSEWRVLTTEAFF
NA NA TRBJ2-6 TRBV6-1 TGTGCCAGCAGTGAATTATCAGTCTCTGGGGCCAACGTCCTGACTTTC CASSELSVSGANVLTF
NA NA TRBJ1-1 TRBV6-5 TGTGCCAGCAGTTACTCGACAGCCGCCAGGGAAGCTTTCTTT CASSYSTAAREAFF
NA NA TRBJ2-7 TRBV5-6 TGTGCCAGCACTTTGGGGAGAGGGTCCTACGGGCAGTACTTC CASTLGRGSYGQYF
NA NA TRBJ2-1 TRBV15 TGTGCCACCAGCAGAGGGATCCCCGGACAGAGAGACAATGAGCAGTTCTTC CATSRGIPGQRDNEQFF
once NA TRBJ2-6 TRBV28 TGTGCCAGCAGTTTTTCAACAGGGACTGGGGCCAACGTCCTGACTTTC CASSFSTGTGANVLTF
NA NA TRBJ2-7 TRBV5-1 TGCGCCAGCAGCTTGGACAGGGATAACTACGAGCAGTACTTC CASSLDRDNYEQYF
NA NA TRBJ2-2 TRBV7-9 TGTGCCAGCAGCCGTACAGGGCCGAACACCGGGGAGCTGTTTTTT CASSRTGPNTGELFF
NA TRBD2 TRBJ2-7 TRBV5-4 TGTGCCAGCAGCCCCCCCGGGACTAGAAGCTCCGAGCAGTACTTC CASSPPGTRSSEQYF
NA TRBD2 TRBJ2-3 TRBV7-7 TGTGCTAGCAGTCAAGAGGGTAGCGGGACGCAGTATTTT CASSQEGSGTQYF
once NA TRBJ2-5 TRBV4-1 TGCGCCAGCAGCTCGCCCCCTTCAGAGACCCAGTACTTC CASSSPPSETQYF
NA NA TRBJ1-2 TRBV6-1 TGTGCCAGCAGTGAAGCGGGCCTCCATGGCTACACCTTC CASSEAGLHGYTF
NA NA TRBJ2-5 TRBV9 TGTGCCAGCAGCGATGTTACGGGAGTCGGCGAGACCCAGTACTTC CASSDVTGVGETQYF
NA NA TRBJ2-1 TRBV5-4 TGTGCCAGCAGCTTGGGGGCAGGGGTCGGTGAGCAGTTCTTC CASSLGAGVGEQFF
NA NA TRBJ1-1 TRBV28 TGTGCCAGCAGTTTAAGAAGGAACACTGAAGCTTTCTTT CASSLRRNTEAFF
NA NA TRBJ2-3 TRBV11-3 TGTGCCAGCAGCTTAGAGGACACAGATACGCAGTATTTT CASSLEDTDTQYF
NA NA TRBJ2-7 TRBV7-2 TGTGCCAGCAGCAAGGACACGTACGAGCAGTACTTC CASSKDTYEQYF
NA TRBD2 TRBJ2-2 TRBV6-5 TGTGCCAGCAGTCTCTCTAGCGGGAACACCGGGGAGCTGTTTTTT CASSLSSGNTGELFF
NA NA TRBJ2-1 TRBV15 TGTGCCACCAGCAGAGAGGAGACAGGATTCTACAATGAGCAGTTCTTC CATSREETGFYNEQFF
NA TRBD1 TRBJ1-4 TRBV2 TGTGCCAGCAGAAGGACAGGGTTTGGGACTAATGAAAAACTGTTTTTT CASRRTGFGTNEKLFF
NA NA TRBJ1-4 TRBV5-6 TGTGCCAGCAGCTTATGGGGAACAGGTGAAAAACTGTTTTTT CASSLWGTGEKLFF
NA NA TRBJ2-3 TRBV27 TGTGCCAGCAGTTATAATTCCCCCTCGACAGATACGCAGTATTTT CASSYNSPSTDTQYF
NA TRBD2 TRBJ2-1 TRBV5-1 TGCGCCAGCAGCGACACTAGCGGAGTGGGAAATGAGCAGTTCTTC CASSDTSGVGNEQFF
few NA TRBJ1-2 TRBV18 TGTGCCAGCTCACCAGAGGCAGTCCCTAACTATGGCTACACCTTC CASSPEAVPNYGYTF
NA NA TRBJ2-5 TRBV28 TGTGCCAGCAGTTTGGAGTTCAAAGAGACCCAGTACTTC CASSLEFKETQYF
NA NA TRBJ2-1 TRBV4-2 TGTGCCAGCAGCCAAGGTCCCAGGGTATCCTACAATGAGCAGTTCTTC CASSQGPRVSYNEQFF
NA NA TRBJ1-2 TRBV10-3 TGTGCCATCAGTGAAGATACTAACTATGGCTACACCTTC CAISEDTNYGYTF
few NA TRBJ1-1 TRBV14 TGTGCCAGCAGCCAAGTTCAGGGTGGGGTCACTGAAGCTTTCTTT CASSQVQGGVTEAFF
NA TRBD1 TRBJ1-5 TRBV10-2 TGCGCCAGCAGCCCGGACAGGGACGGTCAGCCCCAGCATTTT CASSPDRDGQPQHF
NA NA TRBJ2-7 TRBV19 TGTGCCAGTACGCGCCCGGGGCTGATTATCCTCTCCTACGAGCAGTACTTC CASTRPGLIILSYEQYF
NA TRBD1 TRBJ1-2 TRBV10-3 TGTGCCATCAGTGAACAGGGGATTAACTATGGCTACACCTTC CAISEQGINYGYTF
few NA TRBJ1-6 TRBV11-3 TGTGCCAGCAGCGCCCAACAGGGCACACCCCTCCACTTT CASSAQQGTPLHF
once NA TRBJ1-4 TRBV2 TGTGCCAGCATGATGGGGCAGAATGAAAAACTGTTTTTT CASMMGQNEKLFF
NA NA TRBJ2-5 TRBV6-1 TGTGCCAGCAGTGAAATGGGCAGCTTCCAAGAGACCCAGTACTTC CASSEMGSFQETQYF
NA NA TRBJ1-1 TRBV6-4 TGTGCCAGCAGGACCGAGGGGGTGAACACTGAAGCTTTCTTT CASRTEGVNTEAFF
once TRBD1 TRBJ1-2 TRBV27 TGTGCCAGCAGTTTAAACAGGGGGAACTATGGCTACACCTTC CASSLNRGNYGYTF
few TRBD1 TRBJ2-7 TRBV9 TGTGCCAGCAGCGTAACAGGGGGCATATCCTACGAGCAGTACTTC CASSVTGGISYEQYF
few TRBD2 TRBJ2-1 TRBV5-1 TGCGCCAGTCAGACTAGCGGGCGGGGTGAGCAGTTCTTC CASQTSGRGEQFF
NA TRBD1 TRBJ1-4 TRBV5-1 TGCGCCAGCAGCCCATGGACAGGGGGTTCAACTAATGAAAAACTGTTTTTT CASSPWTGGSTNEKLFF
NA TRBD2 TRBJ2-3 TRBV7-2 TGTGCCAGCAGCCGTTCTTTAGCGGGACGCACAGATACGCAGTATTTT CASSRSLAGRTDTQYF